A single sample is the source of the 12 T cell receptor beta chains below, sequenced in a study of T cells in localized non-small cell lung cancer. Method: immunoSEQ multiplex PCR; TCRdb's copy keeps in-frame clones and lacks some. The repertoire has 2,500 to 3,000 clones, 26% of them found once; the top ten carry 10% to 15%. The specimen was normal lung tissue next to the tumor, collected before any cancer treatment. The receptors here all came from a male donor aged 60 or older with stage II lung adenocarcinoma.

The CDR3 DNA sequence: TGCGCCAGCAGCTTGTCTCCAGGGAACGTGGACACTGAAGCTTTCTTT. Its protein product is CASSLSPGNVDTEAFF. The genes are TRBV5-1 and TRBJ1-1; D might be TRBD1 (5 bases). This CDR3 has 16 amino acids. CDR1 is SGHRS and CDR2 is YFSETQ in the germline V gene. The ends were cut back, 1 base at V and 3 bases at J, with 16 bases in the middle.

The J gene is TRBJ1-2, the V gene TRBV14, with TRBD1 matching 7 bases. Per the germline V gene, CDR1 is SGHDN and CDR2 is FVKESK. CDR3 size: 15 residues. With V trimmed by 1 base and J by 6 bases, 8 bases remained unmatched. Written as DNA, the CDR3 is TGTGCCAGCAGCCAAGTAGCCGGGACAGCGAATGGCTACACCTTC. Encoded protein: CASSQVAGTANGYTF.

The rearrangement joins TRBV19 to TRBJ1-5; D is possibly TRBD1 (6 bases). Trimming pared 7 bases from V and 2 bases from J, leaving 15 bases between. Germline V lookup: CDR1 LNHDA, CDR2 SQIVND (reference sequence). The CDR3 contains 15 residues. CDR3 in amino acids: CASIVAGGGNQPQHF. The CDR3 nucleotides read TGTGCCAGTATCGTTGCTGGGGGCGGCAATCAGCCCCAGCATTTT. Full variable domain (remainder filled in from reference TRBV19 and TRBJ1-5): DGGITQSPKYLFRKEGQNVTLSCEQNLNHDAMYWYRQDPGQGLRLIYYSQIVNDFQKGDIAEGYSVSREKKESFPLTVTSAQKNPTAFYLCASIVAGGGNQPQHFGDGTRLSIL.

This clone was picked up a small number of times. The V and J genes are TRBV6-8 and TRBJ2-1; TRBD1 or TRBD2 may be the D gene (6 bases each). Trimming stripped 6 bases from V and 5 bases from J, with 14 bases between. The CDR3 extends over 14 amino acids. Germline V gene lookup returns CDR1 MNHGY and CDR2 SAAAGT. The CDR3 DNA reads as TGTGCCAGCAGGGAGGGGGGCCCGAACAATGAGCAGTTCTTC. Protein sequence: CASREGGPNNEQFF.

By share, this clone counts as large. The chain recombines TRBV11-3 with TRBJ2-3; a weak D match, TRBD1 (5 bases). Germline CDR1 reads SGHNT; CDR2 reads YENEEA. Trimming cost V 5 bases and J 0 bases, with 18 bases left between them. This CDR3 comprises 17 residues. The CDR3 sequence: CASSETLQVFSTDTQYF. CDR3 bases: TGTGCCAGCAGCGAAACCCTACAGGTTTTCAGCACAGATACGCAGTATTTT.

The rearrangement uses TRBV12-2 and TRBJ2-1; the DNA was not compared with TRBD2, the D call given in the table. TRBV12-2 is a pseudogene segment. The CDR3 runs to 14 residues. The CDR3 loop reads CASVSAASYNEQFF. In nucleotides, the CDR3 is TGTGCCAGTGTGTCGGCGGCCTCCTACAATGAGCAGTTCTTC.

A few counts support this clone. The V call is TRBV30, the J call TRBJ2-7; TRBD2 aligns across 8 bases. J lost 3 bases, V lost 4 bases, and 8 bases had no gene match. CDR1 and CDR2 from the germline V gene are GTSNPN and SVGIG (reference sequence). CDR3 size: 14 residues. CDR3 DNA sequence: TGTGCCTGGACCCTGGGCGGGGGGCACTACGAGCAGTACTTC. Encoded protein: CAWTLGGGHYEQYF. The variable domain in full, with the rest retrieved from reference TRBV30 and TRBJ2-7, is SQTIHQWPATLVQPVGSPLSLECTVEGTSNPNLYWYRQAAGRGLQLLFYSVGIGQISSEVPQNLSASRPQDRQFILSSKKLLLSDSGFYLCAWTLGGGHYEQYFGPGTRLTVT.

This clone was counted a few times. The V gene is TRBV14, the J gene TRBJ1-1; possibly TRBD1 for D (5 bases). In germline, CDR1 is SGHDN, CDR2 FVKESK. This CDR3 has 13 residues. Trimming removed 3 bases at V and 1 base at J, with 6 bases between. This CDR3 reads CASSQTANTEAFF. In DNA, the CDR3 is TGTGCCAGCAGCCAGACAGCGAACACTGAAGCTTTCTTT.

This chain uses TRBV19 with TRBJ2-3; 10 nucleotides line up with TRBD1. The V gene end was trimmed by 0 bases and the J gene end by 10 bases; junction bases not matched to a gene: 7. This CDR3 spans 15 amino acids. Germline CDR1 is LNHDA and CDR2 is SQIVND (reference sequence). The CDR3 bases are TGTGCCAGTAGTATAGAGCCCAGACAGGGGGCTTCGCAGTATTTT. It is translated as CASSIEPRQGASQYF.

This clone showed up just a few times. The V call is TRBV4-1, the J call TRBJ2-5, with TRBD2 identical over 10 bases. The V gene end was trimmed by 4 bases and the J gene end by 5 bases; junction bases not matched to a gene: 4. Per the germline V gene, CDR1 is MGHRA and CDR2 is YSYEKL. CDR3 length equals 14 residues. The CDR3 protein is CASSLTSGAETQYF. DNA of the CDR3: TGCGCCAGCAGCCTCACTAGCGGGGCGGAGACCCAGTACTTC.

This clone has only a few counts. This chain joins TRBV23-1 and TRBJ2-7; tentative D call: TRBD2 (6 bases). TRBV23-1 is an ORF; its function is uncertain. Trimming cost V 3 bases and J 3 bases, with 24 bases left between them. The CDR3 length is 18 residues. The CDR3 is CASSHYLGGKIDYYEQYF. The DNA for the CDR3 is TGCGCCAGCAGTCATTACCTGGGCGGGAAAATCGACTACTACGAGCAGTACTTC.

This clone was counted only a few times. The chain joins TRBV6-8 to TRBJ1-1; D gene unclear. Trimming took 3 bases from V and 6 from J, leaving 8 bases between them. The CDR3 contains 12 residues. Germline V gives CDR1 MNHGY, CDR2 SAAAGT. The CDR3, as DNA: TGTGCCAGCAGTTATCCGGCGGCTGAAGCTTTCTTT. It specifies CASSYPAAEAFF.